This is a list of T cell receptor beta chains from one sample in a study of T cells in Graves' hyperthyroidism and ophthalmopathy. TCRdb processed the multiplex PCR reads anew with MiXCR; each CDR3 protein has one entry. The sample contains approximately 690,000 distinct CDR3 sequences, about 14% of which appear only once. The sample consisted of blood. These receptors were collected from a woman aged 45-65 years with Graves' ophthalmopathy. Each CDR3 is given with its conserved first and last residue. A D gene is named only where the DNA matches it firmly.

>TRBJ1-2|TRBV7-6|14|TRBD1
CASSLGTGGGGYTF
>TRBJ1-1|TRBV29-1|13|NA
CSDIEGGNTEAFF
>TRBJ1-2|TRBV15|13|NA
CATSSTRAYGYTF
>TRBJ2-2|TRBV11-3|17|NA
CASSLGWAQGDTGELFF
>TRBJ2-7|TRBV27|13|NA
CASSLYAPYERHF
>TRBJ2-7|TRBV6-6|14|TRBD2
CASSYPSGSDEQYF
>TRBJ1-4|TRBV30|15|NA
CAWSPGTTTNEKLFF
>TRBJ2-5|TRBV18|14|NA
CASSPFESPETQYF
>TRBJ1-4|TRBV28|18|NA
CASSFHSRATAPNEKLFF
>TRBJ1-5|TRBV28|14|NA
CASTSMELNQPQHF
>TRBJ2-4|TRBV7-2|12|NA
CASSYGGNIQYF
>TRBJ2-1|TRBV4-1|14|TRBD2
CASSRGGRAYEQFF
>TRBJ2-3|TRBV20-1|18|TRBD2
CSAREGSGSVGATDTQYF
>TRBJ2-7|TRBV3-1|15|NA
CASSRWGDIEYEQYF
>TRBJ2-7|TRBV7-9|15|NA
CASSIGTPRNNEQYF
>TRBJ1-5|TRBV7-2|14|NA
CASSLTGSVQPQHF
>TRBJ1-2|TRBV7-9|13|TRBD1
CAGATGGLISYTF
>TRBJ2-7|TRBV20-1|16|NA
CSARSSGTGVGYEQYF
>TRBJ2-2|TRBV20-1|14|NA
CSAKPGIDTGELFF
>TRBJ2-1|TRBV28|17|NA
CASIDWRAQGPYNEQFF
>TRBJ1-1|TRBV7-9|13|NA
CASSATLNTEAFF
>TRBJ2-4|TRBV11-3|16|TRBD2
CASSPLADLAKNIQYF
>TRBJ2-5|TRBV11-3|15|TRBD2
CASSPRDGGKETQYF
>TRBJ2-2|TRBV7-2|17|NA
CASSLRGAGVLTGELFF
>TRBJ2-7|TRBV7-2|14|NA
CASSPLQGSGEQYF
>TRBJ2-7|TRBV30|12|NA
CAWSGQLYEQYF
>TRBJ1-1|TRBV7-3|13|NA
CASSFSAGTGAFF
>TRBJ1-5|TRBV7-8|16|TRBD1
CASSRRTGVGNQPQHF
>TRBJ1-3|TRBV4-1|17|NA
CASSQELSRDSGNTIYF
>TRBJ1-1|TRBV18|15|NA
CASSPGGGQNTEAFF
>TRBJ1-3|TRBV2|14|NA
CASRTPPPGNTIYF
>TRBJ1-2|TRBV29-1|14|NA
CSVDPGRGLYGYTF
>TRBJ2-5|TRBV20-1|14|NA
CSAKRGATLETQYF
>TRBJ2-7|TRBV12-3/TRBV12-4|13|TRBD1
CASRMTGVYEQYF
>TRBJ2-5|TRBV9|19|NA
CASSVGWGFTDHEQETQYF
>TRBJ2-1|TRBV3-1|18|NA
CASSQDMGVGPVYNEQFF
>TRBJ2-2|TRBV5-1|18|TRBD2
CASSLLSSGDANTGELFF
>TRBJ2-1|TRBV29-1|18|TRBD2
CSARGSLAGGPSYNEQFF
>TRBJ1-5|TRBV6-1|14|TRBD1
CASRLRTGGQPQHF
>TRBJ1-5|TRBV20-1|14|NA
CSARDEAGAGSQHF
>TRBJ1-1|TRBV11-3|14|TRBD1
CASSQRDRNTEAFF
>TRBJ2-3|TRBV20-1|16|TRBD2
CSARPPSGRYTDTQYF
>TRBJ1-4|TRBV12-3/TRBV12-4|12|NA
CASSLAGLKLFF
>TRBJ2-5|TRBV10-3|12|NA
CATRGGEETQYF
>TRBJ1-1|TRBV20-1|13|NA
CSASWGGQTEAFF
>TRBJ2-1|TRBV14|14|NA
CASSQTGIYNEQFF
>TRBJ2-7|TRBV28|15|NA
CASSMTSPVGYEQYF
>TRBJ2-5|TRBV28|16|TRBD2
CASSPRTSGVQETQYF
>TRBJ2-7|TRBV6-2/TRBV6-3|12|NA
CASSGASDEQYF
>TRBJ2-2|TRBV11-3|13|NA
CASSLGTNGELFF
>TRBJ2-3|TRBV20-1|17|TRBD2
CSARALAGGVSTDTQYF
>TRBJ2-3|TRBV11-2|15|NA
CASSFEAASTDTQYF
>TRBJ2-1|TRBV11-3|14|TRBD2
CASTTSGTYNEQFF
>TRBJ1-2|TRBV6-1|12|TRBD1
CASSPRGLDYTF
>TRBJ2-1|TRBV20-1|18|TRBD2
CSSPPSPGRESSYNEQFF
>TRBJ2-1|TRBV30|17|TRBD2
CAWGKTRTSGSIDEQFF
>TRBJ2-1|TRBV14|15|TRBD2
CASRYGLAGEGEQFF
>TRBJ2-1|TRBV4-2|16|TRBD2
CASSQALTSGSYEQFF